The 3 T cell receptor beta chains given below trace back to one sample, sequenced in a study of blood T cell repertoires in COVID-19. Sequencing was performed with immunoSEQ multiplex PCR; in TCRdb, only in-frame clones are kept and a portion is missing. The sample carries 150,000 to 200,000 clones, approximately 85% recorded once. Sequences were obtained from PBMCs or T cells enriched from blood (not recorded which). The origin of the receptors is a woman under 30 who had recovered from COVID-19.

The J gene is TRBJ1-2, the V gene TRBV6-5; possibly TRBD1 for D (6 bases). This CDR3 region has 13 residues. Germline V CDR1 and CDR2: MNHEY, SVGAGI. Trimming took 7 bases from V and 8 from J, leaving 17 bases between them. The CDR3 DNA sequence: TGTGCCAGCACTAGTATACAGGGTAGGGGCTACACCTTC. Encoded protein: CASTSIQGRGYTF.

The V and J genes are TRBV6-5 and TRBJ1-2; TRBD1 agrees at 10 bases. V shed 11 bases, J shed 6 bases, and the junction held 9 bases outside the gene matches. Looked up from germline, CDR1 is MNHEY and CDR2 is SVGAGI. The CDR3 has 13 residues. DNA for the CDR3: TGTGCCGTAACCAGGGGGACAGGGGATGGCTACACCTTC. Translating it yields CAVTRGTGDGYTF.

The genes are TRBV28 and TRBJ2-7; perhaps TRBD1 as D (5 bases). The CDR3 has 14 residues. Germline V gene data show CDR1 as MDHEN and CDR2 as SYDVKM. Trimming removed 7 bases at V and 0 bases at J, with 13 bases between. CDR3 in amino acids: CASTFSDNSYEQYF. The CDR3 DNA is TGTGCCAGCACTTTTTCGGACAACTCCTACGAGCAGTACTTC.